This record covers a single T cell receptor beta chain. No antigen is known for it. These data belong to a study of cytomegalovirus exposure and HLA in healthy donors. The CDR3 runs 14 residues. The V gene lost 0 bases and the J gene lost 1 base, with 7 bases spanning the gap. Germline CDR1 SGHDT, CDR2 YYEEEE. The PCR made use of 60 Vbeta and 13 Jbeta primers. In the study's own analysis: It was a later analysis that counted tens of millions of unique TCR beta chains, of which about 10 million were shared. Profiled with immunoSEQ multiplex PCR; TCRdb holds only in-frame clones, not every one. V, J and clone size are those of that table, while D and trimming were read from the DNA. This sample carries under 300,000 clones, about nine tenths of them seen once, and the ten largest clones take 1.7%. Study-level points and caveats: What was likely a sequencing artifact was a cluster of highly shared sequence variants.

The TCR was taken from a girl aged 2 to 10 in good health and CMV-seronegative. Sequencing used PBMCs. This sequence joins TRBV5-6 and TRBJ1-1; no clear D gene. The CDR3 DNA sequence: TGTGCCAGCAGCTTGGTCGGTCGGAACACTGAAGCTTTCTTT. It is translated as CASSLVGRNTEAFF.